This T cell receptor (beta chain) is drawn from a study of Tregs in tolerant kidney transplant recipients. Points from the study as a whole: Nucleotide sequences could not be compared across some patients' samples due to primer changes. The small number of patients limits these findings pending further validation.

The nonmyeloablative bone marrow transplants came from related graft donors, with transient mixed chimerism. As for this clone: The antigen remains unidentified. The sequence runs out 3 residues before the end of the CDR3; the remainder is reconstructed from the germline J gene.

The repertoire was sequenced with immunoSEQ multiplex PCR; TCRdb's copy has only in-frame clones and lacks some. This sample's table reports about 11,000 clones. The CDR3 consists of 13 residues. Trimming took off 0 bases at V and 6 bases at J, with 7 bases between the two ends. The germline V gene encodes CDR1 MRHNA and CDR2 SNTAGT. The chain combines TRBV6-4 with TRBJ2-3; D unclear. Sequencing was performed on CD8+ T cells from blood (PBMCs), taken 24 months after the transplant. The clonotype originates from a human patient who received a combined kidney and bone marrow transplant. Some T cells may possibly be graft donor cells. The DNA read from the CDR3 is TGTGCCAGCAGTGACTCCGGGTGGGATACG. Translated: CASSDSGWDT. The full CDR3 reads CASSDSGWDTQYF.